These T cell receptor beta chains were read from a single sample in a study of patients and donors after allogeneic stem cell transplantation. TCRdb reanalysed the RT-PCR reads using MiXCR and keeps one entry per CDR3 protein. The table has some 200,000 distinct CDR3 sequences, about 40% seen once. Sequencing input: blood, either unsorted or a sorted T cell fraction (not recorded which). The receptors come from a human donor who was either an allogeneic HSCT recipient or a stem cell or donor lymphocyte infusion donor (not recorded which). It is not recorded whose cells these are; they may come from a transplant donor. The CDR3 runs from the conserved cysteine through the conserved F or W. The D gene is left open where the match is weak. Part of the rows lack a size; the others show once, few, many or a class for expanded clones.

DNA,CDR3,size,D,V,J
TGTGCCAGCAGTCCTACAACCGCCCAAGAGCAGTTCTTC,CASSPTTAQEQFF,-,-,TRBV27,TRBJ2-1
TGTGCCAGCAGTTTAGAGTCCCCGACCCAGGGGGAATGGGAGACCCAGTACTTC,CASSLESPTQGEWETQYF,once,TRBD1,TRBV12-3/TRBV12-4,TRBJ2-5
TGTGCCATCAGTGAAGCGGGAGGGGGGGAGACCCAGTACTTC,CAISEAGGGETQYF,few,TRBD2,TRBV10-3,TRBJ2-5
TGTGCCAGCTCCCGTTACTCTGGGGCCAACGTCCTGACTTTC,CASSRYSGANVLTF,-,-,TRBV5-6,TRBJ2-6
TGCAGCGTTGTTTCCCGCCCCGGACAGGGAGGCATAGGCTACACCTTC,CSVVSRPGQGGIGYTF,-,TRBD1,TRBV29-1,TRBJ1-2
TGTGCCAGCAGTTTGGGTCACTCAAGAGGAACTAATGAAAAACTGTTTTTT,CASSLGHSRGTNEKLFF,few,-,TRBV12-3/TRBV12-4,TRBJ1-4
TGCGCCAGCAGCTTTGAATTCATCCTCTACAATGAGCAGTTCTTC,CASSFEFILYNEQFF,few,-,TRBV4-3,TRBJ2-1
TGTGCCAGCAGAGGGGCAGGGTCCCCCTATGGCTACACCTTC,CASRGAGSPYGYTF,-,-,TRBV6-5,TRBJ1-2
TGTGCCAGCAGCTTCGGCTCGATTGGGACAGCTGTTAGGTATGGCTACACCTTC,CASSFGSIGTAVRYGYTF,-,TRBD1,TRBV7-8,TRBJ1-2
TGTGCCAGCAGCTCCGGGACAGGGTCCCATGGCTACACCTTC,CASSSGTGSHGYTF,few,TRBD1,TRBV7-3,TRBJ1-2
TGCAGTGCTAGAGAACGGGGGAACACCGGGGAGCTGTTTTTT,CSARERGNTGELFF,-,-,TRBV20-1,TRBJ2-2
TGTGCCAGCAGCGGTCTTACTAGCGGGAGGGCAAGCACAGATACGCAGTATTTT,CASSGLTSGRASTDTQYF,few,TRBD2,TRBV9,TRBJ2-3
TGTGCCAGCAGCTTGGCCAAGCCAGGGAATGGCTACACCTTC,CASSLAKPGNGYTF,-,-,TRBV5-6,TRBJ1-2
TGTGCCAGCCTCTTCCTGGGGGCCTACAATGAGCAGTTCTTC,CASLFLGAYNEQFF,-,-,TRBV12-3/TRBV12-4,TRBJ2-1
TGTGCCAGCAGAAAAAGGGGCGAGATGGTAAATGAGCAGTTCTTC,CASRKRGEMVNEQFF,-,-,TRBV12-3/TRBV12-4,TRBJ2-1
TGTGCCAGCAGCTTCCCGGACGCAAGGAACACTGAAGCTTTCTTT,CASSFPDARNTEAFF,-,-,TRBV7-9,TRBJ1-1
TGCAGCGCGGGGGAGGCTAACACCGGGGAGCTGTTTTTT,CSAGEANTGELFF,-,-,TRBV29-1,TRBJ2-2